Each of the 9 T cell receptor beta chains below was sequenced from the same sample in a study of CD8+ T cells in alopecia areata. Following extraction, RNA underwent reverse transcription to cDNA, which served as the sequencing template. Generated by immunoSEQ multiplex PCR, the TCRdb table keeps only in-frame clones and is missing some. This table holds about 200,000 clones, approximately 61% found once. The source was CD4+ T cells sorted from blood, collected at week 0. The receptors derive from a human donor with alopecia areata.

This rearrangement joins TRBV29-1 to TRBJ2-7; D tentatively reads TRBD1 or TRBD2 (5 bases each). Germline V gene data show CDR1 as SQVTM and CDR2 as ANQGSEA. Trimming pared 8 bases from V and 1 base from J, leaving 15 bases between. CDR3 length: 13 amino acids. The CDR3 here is CSYSPGGSYEQYF. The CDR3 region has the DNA TGCAGCTATTCCCCTGGGGGTTCCTACGAGCAGTACTTC.

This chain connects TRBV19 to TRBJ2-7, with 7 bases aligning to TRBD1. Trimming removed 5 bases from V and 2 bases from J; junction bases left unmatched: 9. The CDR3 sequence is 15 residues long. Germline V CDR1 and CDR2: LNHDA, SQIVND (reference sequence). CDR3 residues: CASSSPGTEPYEQYF. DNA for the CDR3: TGTGCCAGTAGTTCCCCTGGGACAGAGCCCTACGAGCAGTACTTC.

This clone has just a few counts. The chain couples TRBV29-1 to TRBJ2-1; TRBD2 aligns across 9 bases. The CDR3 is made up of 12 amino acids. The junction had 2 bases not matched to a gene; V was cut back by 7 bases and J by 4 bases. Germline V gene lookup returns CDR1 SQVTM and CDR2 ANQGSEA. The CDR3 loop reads CSGLADYNEQFF. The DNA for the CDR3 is TGCAGCGGACTAGCGGATTACAATGAGCAGTTCTTC.

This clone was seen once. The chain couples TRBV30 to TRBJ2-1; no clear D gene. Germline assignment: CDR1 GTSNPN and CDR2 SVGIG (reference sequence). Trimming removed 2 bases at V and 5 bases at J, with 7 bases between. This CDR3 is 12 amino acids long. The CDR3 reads CAWSKGNNEQFF. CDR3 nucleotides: TGTGCCTGGAGTAAGGGAAACAATGAGCAGTTCTTC.

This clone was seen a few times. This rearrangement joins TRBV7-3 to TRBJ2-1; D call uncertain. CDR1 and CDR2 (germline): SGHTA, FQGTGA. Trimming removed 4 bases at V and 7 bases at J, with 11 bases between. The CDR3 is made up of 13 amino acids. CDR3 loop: CASSSTMGNEQFF. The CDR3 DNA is TGTGCCAGCAGCTCAACGATGGGGAATGAGCAGTTCTTC.

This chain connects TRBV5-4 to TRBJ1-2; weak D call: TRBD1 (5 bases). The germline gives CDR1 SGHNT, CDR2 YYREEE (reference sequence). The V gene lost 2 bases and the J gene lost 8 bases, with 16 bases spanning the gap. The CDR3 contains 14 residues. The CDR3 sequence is CASSFDDGGPGYTF. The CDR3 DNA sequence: TGTGCCAGCAGCTTTGATGATGGGGGTCCCGGCTACACCTTC.

CDR3: CASSTSTDTYTF. The CDR3 nucleotides are TGTGCCAGCAGTACCTCGACAGATACCTACACCTTC. The genes are TRBV6-5 and TRBJ1-2, with a tentative D call TRBD1 (5 bases). The germline V gene encodes CDR1 MNHEY and CDR2 SVGAGI. CDR3 length: 12 amino acids. Trimming took off 5 bases at V and 10 bases at J, with 14 bases between the two ends.

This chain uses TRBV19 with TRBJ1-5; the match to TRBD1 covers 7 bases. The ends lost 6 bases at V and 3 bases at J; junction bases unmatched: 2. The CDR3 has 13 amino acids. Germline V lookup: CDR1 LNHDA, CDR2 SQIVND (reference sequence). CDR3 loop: CASRGQTNQPQHF. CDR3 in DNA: TGTGCCAGTAGGGGACAGACCAATCAGCCCCAGCATTTT.

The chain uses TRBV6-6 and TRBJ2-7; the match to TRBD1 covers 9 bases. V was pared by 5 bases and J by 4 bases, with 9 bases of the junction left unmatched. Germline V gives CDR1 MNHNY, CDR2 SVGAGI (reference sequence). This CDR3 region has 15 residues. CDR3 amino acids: CASSDTGTGPYEQYF. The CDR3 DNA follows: TGTGCCAGCAGTGACACCGGGACAGGGCCTTACGAGCAGTACTTC.